This TCR beta chain was captured by sequencing in a study of blood T cell repertoires in COVID-19. Background on the study: The samples span acute and convalescent COVID-19 from the United States, Italy and Spain.

The table came from immunoSEQ multiplex PCR; TCRdb's copy has only in-frame clones and leaves some out. The profile covers about 29,000 clones, with more than 70% appearing a single time and about 10% taken by the ten largest. The table lists this clone with a few counts. The CDR3 loop spans 14 amino acids. V shed 1 base and J shed 6 bases, with 7 bases lying between them. CDR1 LGHDT and CDR2 YNNKEL come from the germline V gene (reference sequence). The specimen sequenced was peripheral blood. The chain has TRBV3-1 (or the pseudogene TRBV3-2) and TRBJ1-6, with D maybe TRBD1 (5 bases). The receptor was derived from a man of 80 years or more with active COVID-19. The CDR3 region has the DNA TGTGCCAGCAGCCAAGGACAGATTAATTCACCCCTCCACTTT. Amino acid sequence: CASSQGQINSPLHF.